The rows below give T cell receptor beta chains drawn from one sample of a study of T cells in Graves' hyperthyroidism and ophthalmopathy. Each CDR3 protein gets one entry after TCRdb re-called the multiplex PCR reads with MiXCR. The profile covers 660,000 or so distinct CDR3 sequences, with 45% appearing a single time and less than 8.5% taken by the ten largest. The specimen was peripheral blood or thyroid tissue (not recorded which). Receptors originate from an adult man with Graves' disease, either hyperthyroidism or ophthalmopathy (not recorded which). CDR3s leave out the opening cysteine and the closing phenylalanine or tryptophan. Fields, in order: V gene, J gene, clone size, CDR3 protein. Size values are once, few and many counts, or a class for expanded clones, and some rows have none.

>TRBV2|TRBJ1-5|many
ASSEAGTARNQPQH
>TRBV10-3|TRBJ1-4|NA
ASSYSPGDNEKLF
>TRBV14|TRBJ1-1|few
ASSQARGWNTEAF
>TRBV11-2|TRBJ2-7|NA
ASSQYTGTGGSYEQY
>TRBV20-1|TRBJ1-1|NA
SARIGHLNTEAF
>TRBV19|TRBJ1-4|NA
ASYNRDATNEKLF
>TRBV2|TRBJ2-7|few
ASSDRGQGYYEQY
>TRBV9|TRBJ2-7|NA
ASSQEEEAEQY
>TRBV7-2|TRBJ2-7|few
ASSLISYEQY
>TRBV6-1|TRBJ1-6|few
ASSEANEPSNSPLH
>TRBV24-1|TRBJ2-2|many
ATSDPSGSGTGELF
>TRBV7-8|TRBJ2-2|NA
ASSVATGGRTGELF
>TRBV20-1|TRBJ2-5|NA
SAWDRGVSETQY
>TRBV20-1|TRBJ2-5|NA
SATPSQETQY
>TRBV6-6|TRBJ2-2|few
ASSFGTGGYTGELF
>TRBV5-1|TRBJ1-2|many
ASSPQTGDVNYGYT
>TRBV7-2|TRBJ2-7|NA
ASSRDGGGYEQY
>TRBV12-3/TRBV12-4|TRBJ1-1|few
ASSPTTGVGVTEAF
>TRBV5-4|TRBJ1-3|NA
ASSSSDTRLSGNTIY
>TRBV7-9|TRBJ2-5|many
ASTGGFPETQY
>TRBV7-8|TRBJ1-5|many
ASSFSGNRGNQPQH
>TRBV11-2|TRBJ1-5|NA
ASSFYICSAVTGHSNQPQH
>TRBV29-1|TRBJ2-7|few
SVVTGTGGSYEQY
>TRBV7-3|TRBJ1-1|many
ASSLIMGTEAF
>TRBV20-1|TRBJ1-6|NA
SAPGRERESYNSPLH
>TRBV7-2|TRBJ2-5|few
ASSPPWGRDTEETQY
>TRBV6-5|TRBJ1-1|NA
ASSYSPRVPRAF
>TRBV15|TRBJ2-6|NA
ATSIDRGPGANVLT
>TRBV29-1|TRBJ1-2|many
SVEEGVRGYT
>TRBV7-2|TRBJ1-6|once
ASSARTGNNSPLH
>TRBV20-1|TRBJ1-1|many
CGDEGNTEAF
>TRBV9|TRBJ1-2|few
ASSQTMTDGYT
>TRBV10-3|TRBJ1-2|NA
ASRTLQGGVRGYT
>TRBV10-1|TRBJ1-1|many
ASSEGSSGTEAF
>TRBV7-2|TRBJ1-5|once
ASSVPRDLNQPQH